The T cell receptor beta chain under discussion was sequenced for a study of Ad26.COV2.S vaccination and SARS-CoV-2 variants. The CDR3 spans 15 residues. With 4 bases removed from V and 5 bases from J, the gap between germline ends came to 18 bases. Germline values: CDR1 SGHDT, CDR2 YYEEEE. On this clone: The antigen remains unidentified.

TCRdb's copy holds only in-frame clones and misses some; the assay was immunoSEQ multiplex PCR. The sample includes 400,000 to 500,000 clones, roughly 90% of them seen just once. Overall study results and limits: Vaccine and placebo recipients had similar non-spike TCR breadth. Substantial breadth was reportedly displayed by spike-specific CD8+ and CD4+ T cell responses after vaccination. There was a possibility that the TCR breadth and depth analyses underestimated total T cell responses.

Treatment defined: 19 received Ad26.COV2.S at low or high dose, single or two shots; about 5 received placebo; per-sample allocation not given. Vaccine and placebo recipients were sampled on day 63 after the first injection. An Ad26 vector expressing Wuhan-strain SARS-CoV-2 spike constituted the vaccine. The rearrangement uses TRBV5-6 and TRBJ1-1; no definite D call. Specimen: peripheral blood, collected in a trial of Ad26.COV2.S vaccine versus placebo. The sequence derives from a person aged 18-65 years who received the Ad26.COV2.S COVID-19 vaccine or a placebo. CDR3: CASSPYRLGPTEAFF. The CDR3 DNA reads as TGTGCCAGCAGCCCCTATCGCCTCGGTCCGACTGAAGCTTTCTTT.